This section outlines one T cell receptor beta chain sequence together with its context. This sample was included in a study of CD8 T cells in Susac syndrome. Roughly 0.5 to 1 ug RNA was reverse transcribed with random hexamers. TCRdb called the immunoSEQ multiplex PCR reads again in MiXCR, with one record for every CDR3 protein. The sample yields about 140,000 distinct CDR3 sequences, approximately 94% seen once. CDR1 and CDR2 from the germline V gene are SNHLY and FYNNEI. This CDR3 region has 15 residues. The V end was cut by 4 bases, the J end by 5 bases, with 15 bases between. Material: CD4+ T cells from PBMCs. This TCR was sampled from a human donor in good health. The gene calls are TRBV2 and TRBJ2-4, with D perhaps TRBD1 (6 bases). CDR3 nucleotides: TGTGCCAGCAGTGTGTCGCAGGGGACCCAAAACATTCAGTACTTC. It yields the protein CASSVSQGTQNIQYF.